This is a list of T cell receptor beta chains from one sample in a study of cytomegalovirus exposure and HLA in healthy donors. The data were produced by immunoSEQ multiplex PCR, yet TCRdb's version contains in-frame clones alone and is incomplete. Of 150,000 to 200,000 clones in the sample, more than 70% were seen once. The source material was PBMCs. The receptors were gathered from a man aged 35 to 55 in good health and CMV-seropositive. Both conserved end residues are part of each CDR3. The order of the fields is D gene, J gene, V gene, clone size, CDR3 length, CDR3 protein, CDR3 DNA. The D gene is left open where the match is weak. The listing skips clone size in some rows; elsewhere it reads once, few, many or a size class.

TRBD2 TRBJ2-5 TRBV27 once 15 CASTSSGMIQETQYF TGTGCCAGCACTTCTAGCGGGATGATTCAAGAGACCCAGTACTTC
TRBD1 TRBJ1-5 TRBV6-5 NA 14 CASSVQGLSQPQHF TGTGCCAGCAGTGTACAGGGGTTGAGTCAGCCCCAGCATTTT
TRBD1 TRBJ1-2 TRBV27 NA 16 CASSIPDRGRIYGYTF TGTGCCAGCAGTATACCGGACAGGGGGCGGATCTATGGCTACACCTTC
NA TRBJ1-5 TRBV19 NA 15 CASSRAGTSNQPQHF TGTGCCAGTAGTAGGGCAGGAACTAGCAATCAGCCCCAGCATTTT
NA TRBJ2-5 TRBV19 NA 16 CASSIDVREHQETQYF TGTGCCAGTAGTATAGACGTCCGGGAACACCAAGAGACCCAGTACTTC
NA TRBJ2-5 TRBV7-9 NA 13 CASSVRGRKTQYF TGTGCCAGCAGCGTCAGGGGCAGGAAGACCCAGTACTTC
TRBD1 TRBJ2-7 TRBV7-9 NA 15 CASSPGDRAPGEQYF TGTGCCAGCAGCCCCGGGGACAGGGCCCCTGGGGAGCAGTACTTC
TRBD2 TRBJ2-5 TRBV27 once 16 CASSPSSGRADWEQYF TGTGCCAGCAGTCCCTCTAGCGGGAGGGCCGACTGGGAGCAGTACTTC
TRBD1 TRBJ1-5 TRBV11-2 NA 15 CASKQGTLSNQPQHF TGTGCCAGCAAACAGGGGACACTCAGCAATCAGCCCCAGCATTTT
NA TRBJ1-5 TRBV19 NA 13 CASTEQGHQPQHF TGTGCCAGTACTGAACAGGGCCATCAGCCCCAGCATTTT
NA TRBJ2-1 TRBV5-1 NA 14 CASSLVPRADEQFF TGCGCCAGCAGCTTGGTCCCCCGCGCGGATGAGCAGTTCTTC
TRBD1 TRBJ1-1 TRBV30 NA 15 CAWSRSGTGGTEAFF TGTGCCTGGAGCCGATCCGGGACAGGGGGCACTGAAGCTTTCTTT
NA TRBJ1-4 TRBV6-6 NA 12 CASSYGLQELFF TGTGCCAGCAGTTACGGGCTTCAAGAGTTGTTTTTT
NA TRBJ1-3 TRBV20-1 NA 11 CSARTANTIYF TGCAGTGCTCGGACAGCGAACACCATATATTTT
TRBD1 TRBJ2-7 TRBV5-1 once 16 CASSPNAGTGVYEQYF TGCGCCAGCAGCCCGAACGCCGGGACAGGGGTATACGAGCAGTACTTC
NA TRBJ1-4 TRBV15 NA 15 CATSREGDSNEKLFF TGTGCCACCAGCAGAGAGGGGGACTCTAATGAAAAACTGTTTTTT
TRBD2 TRBJ2-3 TRBV11-2 NA 16 CASSSVGLARSDTQYF TGTGCCAGCAGCTCAGTCGGACTAGCTCGCTCAGATACGCAGTATTTT
NA TRBJ2-1 TRBV4-3 NA 15 CASSQTGSSYNEQFF TGCGCCAGCAGCCAAACGGGGAGCTCCTACAATGAGCAGTTCTTC
NA TRBJ1-5 TRBV9 few 15 CASSPEAYSNQPQHF TGTGCCAGCAGCCCAGAGGCCTATAGCAATCAGCCCCAGCATTTT
NA TRBJ1-1 TRBV7-2 NA 12 CASSPGSPEAFF TGTGCCAGCAGCCCGGGGAGCCCTGAAGCTTTCTTT
TRBD2 TRBJ2-7 TRBV18 NA 15 CASSPPSSGIREQYF TGTGCCAGCTCACCACCGAGTAGCGGGATACGCGAGCAGTACTTC
NA TRBJ1-2 TRBV5-6 few 13 CASSVQGFYGYTF TGTGCCAGCAGCGTACAGGGCTTCTATGGCTACACCTTC
TRBD1 TRBJ2-7 TRBV7-2 NA 16 CASSSPDRGPSYEQYF TGTGCCAGCAGCTCCCCCGACAGGGGCCCCTCCTACGAGCAGTACTTC
NA TRBJ2-2 TRBV7-9 NA 14 CASSLNTDTGELFF TGTGCCAGCAGCCTAAATACAGACACCGGGGAGCTGTTTTTT
TRBD1 TRBJ1-3 TRBV5-1 NA 15 CASSTDRGDGNTIYF TGCGCCAGCAGCACTGACAGGGGAGATGGAAACACCATATATTTT
NA TRBJ1-1 TRBV9 NA 14 CASSSGQLNTEAFF TGTGCCAGCAGCTCGGGACAATTGAACACTGAAGCTTTCTTT
NA TRBJ1-3 TRBV6-1 NA 16 CASSVDDRSGGNTIYF TGTGCCAGCAGTGTTGACGACAGGTCGGGCGGAAACACCATATATTTT
NA TRBJ2-7 TRBV9 NA 13 CASSARGWEEQYF TGTGCCAGCAGCGCCCGGGGTTGGGAGGAGCAGTACTTC
TRBD1 TRBJ1-4 TRBV28 NA 17 CASSPPTRTGVTEKLFF TGTGCCAGCAGTCCTCCGACAAGGACAGGGGTAACTGAAAAACTGTTTTTT
TRBD2 TRBJ2-1 TRBV18 NA 16 CASSPLGLAGGDEQFF TGTGCCAGCTCACCACTCGGACTAGCGGGAGGTGATGAGCAGTTCTTC
NA TRBJ2-1 TRBV7-9 NA 17 CASSLEEGLFPYNEQFF TGTGCCAGCAGCTTAGAGGAAGGACTATTCCCCTACAATGAGCAGTTCTTC